This is a list of T cell receptor beta chains from one sample in a study of T cell changes during pregnancy in multiple sclerosis. Libraries were prepared by immunoSEQ multiplex PCR; TCRdb keeps only in-frame clonotypes and omits some of them. The top ten hold approximately 0.7% of the sample, which has approximately 44,000 clones, around 90% seen once. The input for sequencing was CD4+ T cells from peripheral blood mononuclear cells, taken before pregnancy. These receptors all stem from a female donor with multiple sclerosis, enrolled in a pregnancy study. The CDR3 runs from the conserved cysteine through the conserved F or W. The D gene is left open where the match is weak. Some rows mark clone size as missing; the rest say once, few, many or name a class of expanded clone.

TRBJ2-1 | TRBD2 | TRBV7-6 | NA | 16 | CASSFGLAGSYNEQFF | TGTGCCAGCAGCTTCGGACTAGCGGGGTCCTACAATGAGCAGTTCTTC
TRBJ1-5 | NA | TRBV19 | NA | 12 | CASSISVQPQHF | TGTGCCAGTAGTATCTCAGTTCAGCCCCAGCATTTT
TRBJ2-5 | NA | TRBV7-2 | once | 13 | CASSSRVRETQYF | TGTGCCAGCAGCTCCAGGGTCCGGGAGACCCAGTACTTC
TRBJ1-5 | NA | TRBV6-5 | NA | 15 | CASSNLRVLGQPQHF | TGTGCCAGCAGTAACCTCCGGGTCCTCGGTCAGCCCCAGCATTTT
TRBJ1-1 | NA | TRBV5-1 | NA | 15 | CASSGVEAGNTEAFF | TGCGCCAGCAGCGGGGTGGAGGCCGGGAACACTGAAGCTTTCTTT
TRBJ2-3 | TRBD2 | TRBV7-3 | NA | 15 | CASSPGGTSGGTRYF | TGTGCCAGCAGCCCCGGGGGGACTAGCGGGGGCACAAGGTATTTT
TRBJ1-6 | NA | TRBV2 | NA | 12 | CASMEGRSPLHF | TGTGCCAGCATGGAGGGACGGTCACCCCTCCACTTT
TRBJ2-7 | TRBD1 | TRBV2 | NA | 14 | CASSAGTGMNEQYF | TGTGCCAGCAGTGCAGGGACAGGGATGAACGAGCAGTACTTC
TRBJ2-7 | TRBD2 | TRBV10-3 | NA | 13 | CAITPAGGAEQYF | TGTGCCATCACGCCAGCGGGGGGTGCCGAGCAGTACTTC
TRBJ2-6 | TRBD1 | TRBV2 | few | 15 | CASNPGTGGVNVLTF | TGTGCCAGCAATCCCGGGACAGGGGGAGTCAACGTCCTGACTTTC
TRBJ1-2 | TRBD1 | TRBV9 | NA | 15 | CASSVTDRVGYGYTF | TGTGCCAGCAGCGTAACCGACAGGGTTGGCTATGGCTACACCTTC
TRBJ2-5 | NA | TRBV5-1 | NA | 12 | CASSPYEETQYF | TGCGCCAGCAGCCCCTACGAAGAGACCCAGTACTTC
TRBJ1-3 | NA | TRBV7-2 | NA | 15 | CASSLGTVTGNTIYF | TGTGCCAGCAGCTTAGGGACAGTAACTGGAAACACCATATATTTT
TRBJ1-5 | NA | TRBV7-8 | NA | 16 | CASSNAQQGWNQPQHF | TGTGCCAGCAGCAACGCCCAGCAGGGATGGAATCAGCCCCAGCATTTT
TRBJ2-1 | TRBD2 | TRBV7-3 | NA | 15 | CASSSTSGVNNEQFF | TGTGCCAGCAGCTCCACTAGCGGGGTTAACAATGAGCAGTTCTTC
TRBJ1-1 | NA | TRBV6-5 | NA | 16 | CASSYSIQPVNTEAFF | TGTGCCAGCAGTTACTCCATACAGCCCGTGAACACTGAAGCTTTCTTT
TRBJ1-5 | NA | TRBV19 | NA | 12 | CASSGRNQPQHF | TGTGCCAGTAGTGGCCGCAATCAGCCCCAGCATTTT
TRBJ2-3 | NA | TRBV7-2 | NA | 15 | CASGQFTPSTDTQYF | TGTGCCAGCGGGCAATTTACCCCTAGCACAGATACGCAGTATTTT
TRBJ1-1 | TRBD1 | TRBV6-1 | NA | 14 | CASSVTGGNTEAFF | TGTGCCAGCAGTGTAACAGGGGGAAACACTGAAGCTTTCTTT
TRBJ1-4 | TRBD1 | TRBV5-1 | NA | 16 | CASSPTEGATNEKLFF | TGCGCCAGCAGCCCCACAGAGGGGGCTACTAATGAAAAACTGTTTTTT
TRBJ2-1 | NA | TRBV10-3 | NA | 13 | CAIKSTQDDEQFF | TGTGCCATCAAGTCGACCCAGGATGATGAGCAGTTCTTC
TRBJ1-5 | NA | TRBV7-3 | NA | 15 | CASSRHPGGDQPQHF | TGTGCCAGCAGCCGCCACCCGGGGGGGGATCAGCCCCAGCATTTT
TRBJ2-2 | NA | TRBV12-5 | NA | 14 | CASVGAVNTGELFF | TGTGCTAGTGTTGGGGCGGTGAACACCGGGGAGCTGTTTTTT
TRBJ2-1 | TRBD1 | TRBV9 | NA | 14 | CASSVEGARNEQFF | TGTGCCAGCAGCGTTGAGGGGGCCCGCAATGAGCAGTTCTTC
TRBJ2-2 | TRBD1 | TRBV19 | NA | 15 | CASSTDRAYTGELFF | TGTGCCAGTAGTACCGACAGGGCCTACACCGGGGAGCTGTTTTTT
TRBJ2-7 | TRBD1 | TRBV10-1 | once | 15 | CASSDPGQGFREQYF | TGCGCCAGCAGTGACCCGGGACAGGGATTTCGGGAGCAGTACTTC
TRBJ2-1 | TRBD2 | TRBV5-1 | NA | 17 | CASSLFGTSGTYNEQFF | TGCGCCAGCAGCTTGTTCGGGACTAGCGGGACGTACAATGAGCAGTTCTTC
TRBJ2-3 | NA | TRBV7-3 | NA | 15 | CASSLRGFSTDTQYF | TGTGCCAGCAGCTTACGGGGGTTTAGCACAGATACGCAGTATTTT
TRBJ2-7 | NA | TRBV7-2 | NA | 15 | CASSPYRSLNYEQYF | TGTGCCAGCAGCCCCTACAGGTCCCTTAACTACGAGCAGTACTTC
TRBJ2-4 | TRBD1 | TRBV7-2 | NA | 16 | CASSLPRTGARNIQYF | TGTGCCAGCAGCTTACCACGGACAGGGGCCAGAAACATTCAGTACTTC
TRBJ2-3 | NA | TRBV5-1 | NA | 16 | CASSLARSSSTDTQYF | TGCGCCAGCAGCTTGGCCCGGAGTTCTAGCACAGATACGCAGTATTTT
TRBJ1-4 | NA | TRBV28 | NA | 16 | CASSFVSGGVNEKLFF | TGTGCCAGCAGTTTCGTCTCGGGGGGCGTTAATGAAAAACTGTTTTTT
TRBJ1-2 | TRBD1 | TRBV29-1 | NA | 16 | CSVAAAMGQGLYGYTF | TGCAGCGTCGCGGCGGCGATGGGACAGGGACTCTATGGCTACACCTTC
TRBJ2-5 | NA | TRBV5-1 | once | 11 | CASSAQETQYF | TGCGCCAGCAGCGCGCAAGAGACCCAGTACTTC
TRBJ2-5 | TRBD1 | TRBV5-1 | NA | 15 | CASSPGTGPQETQYF | TGCGCCAGCAGCCCGGGGACAGGCCCCCAAGAGACCCAGTACTTC
TRBJ2-7 | TRBD1 | TRBV2 | NA | 16 | CASMANAGQGAEEQYF | TGTGCCAGCATGGCCAACGCCGGGCAGGGGGCTGAGGAGCAGTACTTC
TRBJ2-3 | NA | TRBV19 | NA | 16 | CASSIGGPRHADTQYF | TGTGCCAGTAGTATAGGGGGCCCCCGGCACGCAGATACGCAGTATTTT
TRBJ1-6 | TRBD1 | TRBV7-2 | NA | 15 | CASSSLKTGASPLHF | TGTGCCAGCAGCTCACTCAAGACAGGGGCTTCACCCCTCCACTTT
TRBJ2-1 | TRBD2 | TRBV28 | NA | 17 | CASSSTDLAGIYNEQFF | TGTGCCAGCAGTTCAACTGACCTAGCGGGCATCTACAATGAGCAGTTCTTC
TRBJ2-5 | TRBD1 | TRBV27 | NA | 14 | CASSDRGPQETQYF | TGTGCCAGCAGCGACAGGGGTCCCCAAGAGACCCAGTACTTC
TRBJ2-1 | TRBD2 | TRBV7-8 | NA | 15 | CASSWGLAVGNEQFF | TGTGCCAGCAGCTGGGGACTAGCGGTCGGCAATGAGCAGTTCTTC
TRBJ2-3 | NA | TRBV28 | NA | 13 | CASSLSGGDTQYF | TGTGCCAGCAGCCTTAGCGGTGGGGATACGCAGTATTTT
TRBJ1-2 | TRBD1 | TRBV6-5 | once | 12 | CASRQGNHGYTF | TGTGCCAGCAGACAGGGGAACCATGGCTACACCTTC
TRBJ1-4 | NA | TRBV20-1 | NA | 11 | CSGQDGEKLFF | TGCAGTGGACAGGACGGGGAAAAACTGTTTTTT
TRBJ1-2 | NA | TRBV7-3 | NA | 15 | CASSLNGQPNYGYTF | TGTGCCAGCAGCTTAAACGGACAGCCTAACTATGGCTACACCTTC
TRBJ2-7 | TRBD2 | TRBV4-1 | NA | 16 | CASSLGTSGGAYEQYF | TGCGCCAGCAGCCTTGGGACTAGCGGGGGGGCCTACGAGCAGTACTTC
TRBJ2-1 | NA | TRBV20-1 | NA | 11 | CSARYRDEQFF | TGCAGTGCTAGATACAGGGATGAGCAGTTCTTC
TRBJ1-3 | TRBD1 | TRBV2 | NA | 15 | CASSRQGASGNTIYF | TGTGCCAGCAGCCGACAGGGGGCTTCTGGAAACACCATATATTTT
TRBJ1-4 | NA | TRBV2 | NA | 15 | CASSGRTATNEKLFF | TGTGCCAGCAGTGGTAGAACGGCAACTAATGAAAAACTGTTTTTT
TRBJ2-5 | NA | TRBV5-1 | NA | 15 | CASSQMGGIQETQYF | TGCGCCAGCAGCCAGATGGGGGGAATCCAAGAGACCCAGTACTTC
TRBJ1-4 | NA | TRBV18 | once | 15 | CASSPAGATNEKLFF | TGTGCCAGCTCACCAGCAGGGGCAACTAATGAAAAACTGTTTTTT
TRBJ2-5 | NA | TRBV27 | NA | 15 | CASSKQGQYQETQYF | TGTGCCAGCAGTAAACAGGGTCAGTACCAAGAGACCCAGTACTTC
TRBJ1-2 | NA | TRBV27 | NA | 15 | CASSFIGADRNGYTF | TGTGCCAGCAGTTTTATAGGGGCGGACAGAAATGGCTACACCTTC
TRBJ1-4 | NA | TRBV2 | NA | 15 | CASSETPQRSEKLFF | TGTGCCAGCAGTGAGACCCCCCAGCGGTCAGAAAAACTGTTTTTT